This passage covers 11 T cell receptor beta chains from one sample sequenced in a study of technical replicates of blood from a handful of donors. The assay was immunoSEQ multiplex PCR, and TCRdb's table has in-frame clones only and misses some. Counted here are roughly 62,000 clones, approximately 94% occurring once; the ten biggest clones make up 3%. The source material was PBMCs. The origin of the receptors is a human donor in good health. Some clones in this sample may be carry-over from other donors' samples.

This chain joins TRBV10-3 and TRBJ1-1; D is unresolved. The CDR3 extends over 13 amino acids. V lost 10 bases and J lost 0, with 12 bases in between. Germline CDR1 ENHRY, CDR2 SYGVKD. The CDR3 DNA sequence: TGTGCCACGCGGGTGAGAGTGAACACTGAAGCTTTCTTT. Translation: CATRVRVNTEAFF.

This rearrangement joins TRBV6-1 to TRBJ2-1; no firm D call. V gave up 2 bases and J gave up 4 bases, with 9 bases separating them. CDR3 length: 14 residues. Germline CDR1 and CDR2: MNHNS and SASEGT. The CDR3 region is CASSEINRYNEQFF. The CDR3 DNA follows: TGTGCCAGCAGTGAAATTAACCGGTACAATGAGCAGTTCTTC.

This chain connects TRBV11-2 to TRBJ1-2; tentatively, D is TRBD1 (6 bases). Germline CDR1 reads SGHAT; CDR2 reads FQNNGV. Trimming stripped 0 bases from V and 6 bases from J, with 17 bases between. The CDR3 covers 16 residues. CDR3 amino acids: CASSLDFQGMVNGYTF. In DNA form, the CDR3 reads TGTGCCAGCAGCTTAGATTTCCAGGGGATGGTTAATGGCTACACCTTC.

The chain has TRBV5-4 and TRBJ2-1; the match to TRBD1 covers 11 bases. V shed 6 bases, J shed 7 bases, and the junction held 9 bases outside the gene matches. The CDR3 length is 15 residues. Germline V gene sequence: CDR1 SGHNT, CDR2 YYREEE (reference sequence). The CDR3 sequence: CASTMGTGGINEQFF. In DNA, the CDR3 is TGTGCCAGCACTATGGGGACAGGGGGGATAAATGAGCAGTTCTTC.

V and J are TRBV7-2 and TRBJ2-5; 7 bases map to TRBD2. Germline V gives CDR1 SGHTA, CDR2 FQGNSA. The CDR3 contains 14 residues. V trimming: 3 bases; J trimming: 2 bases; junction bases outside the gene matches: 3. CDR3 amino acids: CASSFGAGQETQYF. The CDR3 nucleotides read TGTGCCAGCAGCTTTGGAGCGGGGCAAGAGACCCAGTACTTC.

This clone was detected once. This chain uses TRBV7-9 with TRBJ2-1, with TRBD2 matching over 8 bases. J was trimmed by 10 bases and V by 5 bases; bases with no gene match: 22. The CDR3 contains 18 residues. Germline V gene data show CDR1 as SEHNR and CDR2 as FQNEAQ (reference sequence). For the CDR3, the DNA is TGTGCCAGCAGCGTAGAGCGCCAACTAGCGGTCCGGCCCAAGGAGCAGTTCTTC. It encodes CASSVERQLAVRPKEQFF. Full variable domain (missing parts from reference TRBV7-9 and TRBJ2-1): DTGVSQNPRHKITKRGQNVTFRCDPISEHNRLYWYRQTLGQGPEFLTYFQNEAQLEKSRLLSDRFSAERPKGSFSTLEIQRTEQGDSAMYLCASSVERQLAVRPKEQFFGPGTRLTVL.

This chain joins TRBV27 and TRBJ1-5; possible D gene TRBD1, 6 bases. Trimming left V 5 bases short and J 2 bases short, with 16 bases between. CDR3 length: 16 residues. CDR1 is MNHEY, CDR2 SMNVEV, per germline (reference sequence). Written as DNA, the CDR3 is TGTGCCAGCAGTCTTGGGCAGGGGAACGGCAATCAGCCCCAGCATTTT. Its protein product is CASSLGQGNGNQPQHF.

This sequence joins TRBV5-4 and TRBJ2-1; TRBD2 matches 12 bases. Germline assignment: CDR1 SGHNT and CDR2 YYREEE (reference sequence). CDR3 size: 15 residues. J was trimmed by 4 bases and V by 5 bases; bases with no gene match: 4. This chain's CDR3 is CASSSLAGGYNEQFF. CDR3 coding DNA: TGTGCCAGCAGTTCCCTAGCGGGGGGGTACAATGAGCAGTTCTTC. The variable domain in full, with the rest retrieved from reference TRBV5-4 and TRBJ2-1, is ETGVTQSPTHLIKTRGQQVTLRCSSQSGHNTVSWYQQALGQGPQFIFQYYREEENGRGNFPPRFSGLQFPNYSSELNVNALELDDSALYLCASSSLAGGYNEQFFGPGTRLTVL.

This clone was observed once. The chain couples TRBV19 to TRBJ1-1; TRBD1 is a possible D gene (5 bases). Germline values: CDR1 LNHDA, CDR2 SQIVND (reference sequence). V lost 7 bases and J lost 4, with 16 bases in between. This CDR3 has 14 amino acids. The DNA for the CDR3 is TGTGCCAGTACGATAAGGCCGGGGGGCACTGAAGCTTTCTTT. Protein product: CASTIRPGGTEAFF.

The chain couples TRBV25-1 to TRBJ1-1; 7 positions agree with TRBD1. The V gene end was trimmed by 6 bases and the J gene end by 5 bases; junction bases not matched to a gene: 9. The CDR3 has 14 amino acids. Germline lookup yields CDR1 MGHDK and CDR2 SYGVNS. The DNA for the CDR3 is TGTGCCAGCAGAGGGGGCAGGGGGAAGACTGAAGCTTTCTTT. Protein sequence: CASRGGRGKTEAFF.

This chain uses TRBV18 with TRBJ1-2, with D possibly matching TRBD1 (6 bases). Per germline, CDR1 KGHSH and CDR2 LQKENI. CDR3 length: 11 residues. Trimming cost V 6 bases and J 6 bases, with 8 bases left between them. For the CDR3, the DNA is TGTGCCAGCTCCAGGGGAGATGGCTACACCTTC. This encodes CASSRGDGYTF. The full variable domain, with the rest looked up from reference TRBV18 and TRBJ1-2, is NAGVMQNPRHLVRRRGQEARLRCSPMKGHSHVYWYRQLPEEGLKFMVYLQKENIIDESGMPKERFSAEFPKEGPSILRIQQVVRGDSAAYFCASSRGDGYTFGSGTRLTVV.